This T cell receptor beta chain was captured in a study of identical twins. Study outcomes and limitations: Memory repertoires lacked the insertion deficit that abundant cord blood beta clonotypes showed.

CDR3 length equals 14 residues. V lost 0 bases and J 6 bases, leaving 12 bases between the germline ends. Germline assignment: CDR1 LGHNA and CDR2 YSLEER. TCRdb re-analysed the 5' RACE reads in MiXCR, keeping a single row per CDR3 protein. The sample includes about 200,000 distinct CDR3 sequences, roughly 7.1% of them seen just once. A few counts support this clonotype. Its antigen is not identified. This sample was shared with a second study, whose subject was T cells expressing NK-cell markers.

The chain combines TRBV4-3 with TRBJ2-7, with D possibly TRBD2 on 6 matching bases. The source is a woman under 30 in good health. The sample was CD8+ T cells sorted from blood. The chain's CDR3 is CASSQEWEVAEQYF. The CDR3 bases are TGCGCCAGCAGCCAAGAGTGGGAGGTGGCCGAGCAGTACTTC.